The 12 T cell receptor beta chains below come from one sample, sequenced in a study of shared clonotypes between healthy human individuals. Using immunoSEQ multiplex PCR, the repertoire was profiled, and TCRdb retains in-frame clones only, with some absent. The sample has some 2,000,000 clones; approximately 94% are singletons. The sample consisted of naive CD4+ T cells sorted from blood. Specified subset: CD45RA+ positively selected. The receptor set was obtained from a man aged 18 to 30 in good health.

The chain uses TRBV30 and TRBJ2-3, with TRBD2 identical over 7 bases. The junction had 3 bases not matched to a gene; V was cut back by 3 bases and J by 6 bases. In germline, CDR1 is GTSNPN, CDR2 SVGIG (reference sequence). The CDR3 loop spans 12 amino acids. In DNA, the CDR3 is TGTGCCTGGAGACGGGGGGATGATACGCAGTATTTT. Amino acid sequence: CAWRRGDDTQYF. Full variable domain (missing parts from reference TRBV30 and TRBJ2-3): SQTIHQWPATLVQPVGSPLSLECTVEGTSNPNLYWYRQAAGRGLQLLFYSVGIGQISSEVPQNLSASRPQDRQFILSSKKLLLSDSGFYLCAWRRGDDTQYFGPGTRLTVL.

This sequence joins TRBV5-1 and TRBJ2-6, with 9 bases lining up with TRBD1. In germline, CDR1 is SGHRS, CDR2 YFSETQ. This CDR3 region has 18 residues. V dropped 2 bases and J dropped 4; count of bases not matched to a gene: 10. This CDR3 is CASSLTTGGWPGANVLTF. CDR3 DNA sequence: TGCGCCAGCAGCTTAACGACAGGGGGATGGCCCGGGGCCAACGTCCTGACTTTC.

This clone appeared once. This chain links TRBV14 with TRBJ2-2; 8 bases agree with TRBD1. With 2 bases clipped from V and 6 bases from J, the junction kept 5 bases outside the gene matches. Germline values: CDR1 SGHDN, CDR2 FVKESK. The CDR3 totals 15 residues. The CDR3 spells CASSQTGTGAGELFF. DNA for the CDR3: TGTGCCAGCAGCCAAACGGGGACAGGTGCCGGGGAGCTGTTTTTT.

Note on this clone: Its ends do not fully match the called genes, so a read error is possible. This chain links TRBV4-1 with TRBJ1-1; TRBD1 might be the D (5 bases). Germline V CDR1 and CDR2: MGHRA, YSYEKL. CDR3 size: 14 residues. The CDR3 loop is CASSQETLGWGGDF. For the CDR3, the DNA is TGCGCCAGCAGCCAAGAAACCCTCGGTTGGGGGGGGGATTTT.

The chain couples TRBV2 to TRBJ1-2; 8 positions agree with TRBD1. CDR1 SNHLY and CDR2 FYNNEI come from the germline V gene. The length of the CDR3 is 12 residues. Unmatched junction bases numbered 0, after V lost 5 bases and J lost 4 bases. The CDR3 coding sequence is TGTGCCAGCAGTACAGGGGGCTATGGCTACACCTTC. Encoded protein: CASSTGGYGYTF.

The chain links TRBV6-6 to TRBJ2-1, with a weak D call TRBD2 (6 bases). The germline V gene has CDR1 MNHNY and CDR2 SVGAGI (reference sequence). The CDR3 runs to 13 residues. The V end was cut by 7 bases, the J end by 6 bases, with 13 bases between. CDR3 sequence (DNA): TGTGCCAGCATCCCAGCGGGCGCCAATGAGCAGTTCTTC. This sequence encodes CASIPAGANEQFF.

The V gene is TRBV7-9, the J gene TRBJ2-7; D might be TRBD1 (5 bases). Trimming took off 1 base at V and 3 bases at J, with 10 bases between the two ends. Germline values: CDR1 SEHNR, CDR2 FQNEAQ (reference sequence). The CDR3 has 14 residues. The DNA for the CDR3 is TGTGCCAGCAGCTTAGAGGGGATGGGCTACGAGCAGTACTTC. Translated: CASSLEGMGYEQYF.

The chain has TRBV28 and TRBJ2-5, with a weak D call TRBD2 (5 bases). Germline lookup yields CDR1 MDHEN and CDR2 SYDVKM. The CDR3 extends over 13 amino acids. V lost 6 bases to trimming and J lost 2 bases, with 10 bases between them. The CDR3 nucleotides are TGTGCCAGCAGCCGAGGGTTTCAAGAGACCCAGTACTTC. Amino acids: CASSRGFQETQYF.

About this clone itself: Distinct nucleotide sequences in the sample also encode this CDR3. V is TRBV5-1 and J is TRBJ2-7; 13 bases are a match to TRBD2. Trimming took 4 bases from V and 2 from J; bases not matched to a gene: 3. CDR1 SGHRS and CDR2 YFSETQ come from the germline V gene. The CDR3 loop spans 15 amino acids. The CDR3 coding sequence is TGCGCCAGCAGCCTACTAGCGGGGGGGCCCTACGAGCAGTACTTC. Translating gives CASSLLAGGPYEQYF. The full variable domain, rest sourced from reference TRBV5-1 and TRBJ2-7, is KAGVTQTPRYLIKTRGQQVTLSCSPISGHRSVSWYQQTPGQGLQFLFEYFSETQRNKGNFPGRFSGRQFSNSRSEMNVSTLELGDSALYLCASSLLAGGPYEQYFGPGTRLTVT.

The chain has TRBV6-6 and TRBJ2-7; D may be TRBD1 (6 bases). This CDR3 spans 16 amino acids. With 6 bases removed from V and 0 bases from J, the gap between germline ends came to 18 bases. Germline CDR1 is MNHNY and CDR2 is SVGAGI (reference sequence). This CDR3 is CASSSGRGHLSYEQYF. In nucleotides, the CDR3 is TGTGCCAGCAGCTCCGGTAGGGGACACCTCTCCTACGAGCAGTACTTC.

The gene calls are TRBV7-9 and TRBJ1-4, with D unclear. The V end lost 3 bases, the J end lost 10 bases, and 9 bases lay between the germline ends. The germline CDR1 and CDR2 sequences are SEHNR and FQNEAQ (reference sequence). The CDR3 loop spans 12 amino acids. CDR3 bases: TGTGCCAGCAGCTTCGGGGTTGGAAAACTGTTTTTT. As protein: CASSFGVGKLFF.

In this sample, this clone turned up once. The chain is built from TRBV7-2 and TRBJ2-1, with 8 bases matching TRBD2. Germline V gives CDR1 SGHTA, CDR2 FQGNSA. CDR3 length: 18 residues. V lost 2 bases, J lost 8 bases, and 17 bases stayed unmatched. For the CDR3, the DNA is TGTGCCAGCAGCTTACCATATAAGCGGGGGCCTGTTCAGGATGAGCAGTTCTTC. Translation gives CASSLPYKRGPVQDEQFF. Combining the CDR3 with reference TRBV7-2 and TRBJ2-1 gives the whole variable domain GAGVSQSPSNKVTEKGKDVELRCDPISGHTALYWYRQSLGQGLEFLIYFQGNSAPDKSGLPSDRFSAERTGGSVSTLTIQRTQQEDSAVYLCASSLPYKRGPVQDEQFFGPGTRLTVL.